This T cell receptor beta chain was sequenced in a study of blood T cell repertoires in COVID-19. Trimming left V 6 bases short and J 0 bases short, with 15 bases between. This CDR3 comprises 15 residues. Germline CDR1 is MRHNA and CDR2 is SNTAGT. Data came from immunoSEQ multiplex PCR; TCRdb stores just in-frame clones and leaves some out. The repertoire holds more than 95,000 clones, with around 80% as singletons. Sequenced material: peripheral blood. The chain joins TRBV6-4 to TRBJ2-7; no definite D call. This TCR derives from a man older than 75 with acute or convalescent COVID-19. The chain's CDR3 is CASSDRVGSSYEQYF. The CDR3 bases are TGTGCCAGCAGCGACCGGGTTGGCAGCTCCTACGAGCAGTACTTC.